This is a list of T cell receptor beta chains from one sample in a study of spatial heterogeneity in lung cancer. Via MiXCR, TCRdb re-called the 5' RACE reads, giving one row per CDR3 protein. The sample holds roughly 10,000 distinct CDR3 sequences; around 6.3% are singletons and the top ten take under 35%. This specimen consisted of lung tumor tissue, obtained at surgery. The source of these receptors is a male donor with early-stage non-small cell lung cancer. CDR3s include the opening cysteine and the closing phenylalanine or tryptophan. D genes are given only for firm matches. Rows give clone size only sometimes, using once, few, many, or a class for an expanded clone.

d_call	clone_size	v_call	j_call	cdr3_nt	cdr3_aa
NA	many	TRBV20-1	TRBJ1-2	TGCAGTGCTTCGAGTGCGGGGGGCGTATGGTATGGCTACACCTTC	CSASSAGGVWYGYTF
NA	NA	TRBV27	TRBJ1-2	TGTGCCAGCAGTTTAGTCAGGGGCTATGGCTACACCTTC	CASSLVRGYGYTF
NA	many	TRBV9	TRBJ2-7	TGTGCCAGCAGCGTAAGCACCATGTTATCCGACGAGCAGTACTTC	CASSVSTMLSDEQYF
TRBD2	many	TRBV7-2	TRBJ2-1	TGTGCCAGCAGCTTAAGTATGCTAGGGCTAGCGGCTTACAATGAGCAGTTCTTC	CASSLSMLGLAAYNEQFF
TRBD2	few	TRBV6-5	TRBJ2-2	TGTGCCAGCAGTCCGACTAGCGGTCACGGGGAGCTGTTTTTT	CASSPTSGHGELFF
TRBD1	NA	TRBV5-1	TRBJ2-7	TGCGCCAGCAGCTCCGACAGGGGAGACGAGCAGTACTTC	CASSSDRGDEQYF
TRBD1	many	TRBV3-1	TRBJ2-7	TGTGCCAGCAGCCAAGATCGAACAGGGGTCGAGCAGTACTTC	CASSQDRTGVEQYF
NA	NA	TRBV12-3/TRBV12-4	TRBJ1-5	TGTGCCAGCAGTTTAGGGGCCGATCAGCCCCAGCATTTT	CASSLGADQPQHF
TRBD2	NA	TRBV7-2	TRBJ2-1	TGTGCCAGCAGCTTAGTGCGGGGGAACAATGAGCAGTTCTTC	CASSLVRGNNEQFF
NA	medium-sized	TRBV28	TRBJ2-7	TGTGCCAGCCTCAGCTCCTACGAGCAGTACTTC	CASLSSYEQYF
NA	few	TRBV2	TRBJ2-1	TGTGCCAGCAGTGTCCTTGAGCAGTTCTTC	CASSVLEQFF
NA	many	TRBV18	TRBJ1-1	TGTGCCAGCTCACCTAAAACGGGGCCGAACACTGAAGCTTTCTTT	CASSPKTGPNTEAFF
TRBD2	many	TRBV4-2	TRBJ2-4	TGTGCCAGCAGCCAGAATAGCGGGGGAGCCAAAAACATTCAGTACTTC	CASSQNSGGAKNIQYF
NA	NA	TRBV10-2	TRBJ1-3	TGCGCCAGCAGTGAGGAGTCGACCTCTGGAAACACCATATATTTT	CASSEESTSGNTIYF
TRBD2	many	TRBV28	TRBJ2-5	TGTGCCAGCAGATCGACACGGGGGGGGAACCAAGAGACCCAGTACTTC	CASRSTRGGNQETQYF
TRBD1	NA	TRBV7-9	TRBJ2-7	TGTGCCAGCAGCTTAGAGGGGACAGGGGACGAGCAGTACTTC	CASSLEGTGDEQYF
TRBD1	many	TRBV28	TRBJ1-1	TGTGCCAGCAAGGAACTCAGGGGGACGAGCACTGAAGCTTTCTTT	CASKELRGTSTEAFF
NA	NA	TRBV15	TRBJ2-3	TGTGCCACCAGCAGAGAACTCGGTCATGGAAAAGGTTCAGATACGCAGTATTTT	CATSRELGHGKGSDTQYF
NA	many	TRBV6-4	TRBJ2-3	TGTGCCAGCAGCCAGGTGGGCACAGATACGCAGTATTTT	CASSQVGTDTQYF
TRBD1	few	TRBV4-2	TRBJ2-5	TGTGCCAGCAGCCAAGCGGGACAGTCTGGAGAGACCCAGTACTTC	CASSQAGQSGETQYF
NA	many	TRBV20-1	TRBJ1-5	TGCAGTGCTAGAGACCCAGGAAAGCGGGTCAATCAGCCCCAGCATTTT	CSARDPGKRVNQPQHF
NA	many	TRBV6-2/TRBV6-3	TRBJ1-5	TGTGCCAGCAGTTTTTCCTCTGTGTGGCCCCAGCATTTT	CASSFSSVWPQHF
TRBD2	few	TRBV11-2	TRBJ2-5	TGTGCCAGCAGACCCGGAGTAGCGGGGGCCCCTGGCGAGACCCAGTACTTC	CASRPGVAGAPGETQYF
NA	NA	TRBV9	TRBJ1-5	TGTGCCAGCAGCTCCCCACAGGGCCCGAGGAGCAATCAGCCCCAGCATTTT	CASSSPQGPRSNQPQHF
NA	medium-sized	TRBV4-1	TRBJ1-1	TGCGCCAGCAGCCCGAATAGCCCAGGGATGAGGCCCTACGGTGAAGCTTTCTTT	CASSPNSPGMRPYGEAFF
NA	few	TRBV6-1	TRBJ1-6	TGTGCCAGCAGTGAACTCCCCGGGTTATTACCCCTCCACTTT	CASSELPGLLPLHF
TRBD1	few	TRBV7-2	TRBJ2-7	TGTGCCAGCAGCCAGATATCGGACAGGACAGGCGAGCAGTACTTC	CASSQISDRTGEQYF
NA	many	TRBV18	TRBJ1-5	TGTGCCAGCTCGGGGCAGGGAGACCAGCCCCAGCATTTT	CASSGQGDQPQHF
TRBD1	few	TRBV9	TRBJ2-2	TGTGCCAGCAGCGTAGGGGACAGGGCGGCCGGGGAGCTGTTTTTT	CASSVGDRAAGELFF
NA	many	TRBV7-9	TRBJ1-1	TGTGCCACGGATATCGGGGACGCTTTCTTT	CATDIGDAFF
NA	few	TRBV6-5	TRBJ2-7	TGTGCCAGCAGTTACTCGCCGGGTACTGGAAACGAGCAGTACTTC	CASSYSPGTGNEQYF
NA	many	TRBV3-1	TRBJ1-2	TGTGCCAGCATCTCACAGGGAGGATATGGCTACACCTTC	CASISQGGYGYTF
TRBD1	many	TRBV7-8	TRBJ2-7	TGTGCCAGCAGTACCGGGACAGGGATGTCCTACGAGCAGTACTTC	CASSTGTGMSYEQYF
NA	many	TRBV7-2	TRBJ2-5	TGTGCCAGCAGCGCTGGGGGATTAATGGAGACCCAGTACTTC	CASSAGGLMETQYF
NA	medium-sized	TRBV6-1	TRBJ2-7	TGTGCCAGCACCCTCTGGGCCTCCTACGAGCAGTACTTC	CASTLWASYEQYF
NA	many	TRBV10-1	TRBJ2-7	TGCGCCAGCAGTCCCGCCCCAGACTACGAGCAGTACTTC	CASSPAPDYEQYF
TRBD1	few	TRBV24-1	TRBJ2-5	TGTGCCACCAGTGATTTCGGACAGGGTAAAGAGACCCAGTACTTC	CATSDFGQGKETQYF
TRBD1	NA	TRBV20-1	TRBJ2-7	TGCAGTGCCGAGGACAGGGGTGGGTCCTACGAGCAGTACTTC	CSAEDRGGSYEQYF
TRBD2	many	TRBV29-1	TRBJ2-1	TGCAGCGGATCTAGCGGTCGCGGTGAGCAGTTCTTC	CSGSSGRGEQFF
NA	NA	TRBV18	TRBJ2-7	TGTGCCAGCTCACCGGACGGTCGTACCTACGAGCAGTACTTC	CASSPDGRTYEQYF
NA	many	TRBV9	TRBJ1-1	TGTGCCAGCAGCGTAGCTCCCAGGACCCTGAACACTGAAGCTTTCTTT	CASSVAPRTLNTEAFF
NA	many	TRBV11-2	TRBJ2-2	TGTGCCAGTTCTCCCACTCGAGGCACCGGGGAGCTGTTTTTT	CASSPTRGTGELFF
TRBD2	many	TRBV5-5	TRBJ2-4	TGTGCCAGCAGCTTCCTATTAGCGGGGGGGGCCAAAAACATTCAGTACTTC	CASSFLLAGGAKNIQYF
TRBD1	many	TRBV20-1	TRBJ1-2	TGCAGTGCTAGAGAGCTACAGGGGGCGAAGGGCTACACCTTC	CSARELQGAKGYTF
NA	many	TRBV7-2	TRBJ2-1	TGTGCCAGCAGCTTAACTGCTGGGGCCCGCTCCTACAATGAGCAGTTCTTC	CASSLTAGARSYNEQFF
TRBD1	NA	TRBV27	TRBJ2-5	TGTGCCAGCCGTACTAACGGACAGGGGGCAGGAGAGACCCAGTACTTC	CASRTNGQGAGETQYF
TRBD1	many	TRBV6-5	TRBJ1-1	TGTGCCAGCAGATCCGGGACAGATAACACTGAAGCTTTCTTT	CASRSGTDNTEAFF
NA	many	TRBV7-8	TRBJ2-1	TGTGCCAGCAGCTCAAAGGCTGGGTTAGCCTCCTACAATGAGCAGTTCTTC	CASSSKAGLASYNEQFF
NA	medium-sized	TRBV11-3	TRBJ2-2	TGTGCCAGCAGCAGCTATGAGGGACCGAACACCGGGGAGCTGTTTTTT	CASSSYEGPNTGELFF
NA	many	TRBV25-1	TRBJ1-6	TGTGCCAGCAGTAAACTCAATTCACCCCTCCACTTT	CASSKLNSPLHF
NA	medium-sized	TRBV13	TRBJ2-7	TGTGCCAGCAGCGCCCGGAGGGACCTCTCCTACGAGCAGTACTTC	CASSARRDLSYEQYF
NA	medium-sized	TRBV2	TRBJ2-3	TGTGTCCTAACGACCCAAGGCACAGATACGCAGTATTTT	CVLTTQGTDTQYF
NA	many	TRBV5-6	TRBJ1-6	TGTGCCAGCACCAGGGCTAATTCACCCCTCCACTTT	CASTRANSPLHF
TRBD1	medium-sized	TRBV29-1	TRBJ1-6	TGCAGCGTTGGGGACAGGGGTAATTCACCCCTCCACTTT	CSVGDRGNSPLHF